The T cell receptor beta chain described here comes from a study of blood T cell repertoires in COVID-19. Study in general: The analysed material was cDNA or gDNA that came from T cells, B-cell-depleted T cells, or PBMCs.

Per the authors' pipeline: Researchers report that nucleated cell counts were estimated from reference gene primer amplification. Sequencing was performed with immunoSEQ multiplex PCR; in TCRdb, only in-frame clones are kept and a portion is missing. For V, J and clone size, that table is used; D and trimming come from the DNA. The sample lists 250,000 to 300,000 clones, approximately 88% occurring once. Cohorts were based on clinical histories the participants reported. The CDR3 consists of 13 residues. The origin of this receptor is a woman between 35 and 50 years old who had recovered from COVID-19. Source material: PBMCs or T cells enriched from blood (not recorded which). V and J are TRBV21-1 and TRBJ2-7; the table's D call of TRBD2 was not tested on the DNA. TRBV21-1 constitutes a pseudogene. As DNA, the CDR3 is TGTGCCAGCAGCAGATCTGAGTTACCCGAGCAGTACTTC. Translating gives CASSRSELPEQYF.